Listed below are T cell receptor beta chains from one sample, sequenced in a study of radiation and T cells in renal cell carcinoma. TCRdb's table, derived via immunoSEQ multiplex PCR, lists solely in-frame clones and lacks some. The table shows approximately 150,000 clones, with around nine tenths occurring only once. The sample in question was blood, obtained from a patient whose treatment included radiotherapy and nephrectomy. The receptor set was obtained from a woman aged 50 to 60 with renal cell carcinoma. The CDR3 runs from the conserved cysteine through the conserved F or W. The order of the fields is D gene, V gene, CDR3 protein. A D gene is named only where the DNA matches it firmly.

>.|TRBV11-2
CASRQGTPLLMETQYF
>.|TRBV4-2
CASSQDHQGHNSYEQYF
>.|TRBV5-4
CASSLTGLDEQYF
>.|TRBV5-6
CASSQKTGPYKNTEAFF
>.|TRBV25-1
CASSDPGTNYGYTF
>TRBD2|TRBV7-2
CASSLSSGGTDTQYF
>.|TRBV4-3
CASSQEGRTGELFF
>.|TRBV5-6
CASSRLSKYGYTF
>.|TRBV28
CASSFVRTHETQYF
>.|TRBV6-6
CASTTGTSLYEQYF
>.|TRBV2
CASRPSYEQYF
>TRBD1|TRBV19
CASSIGQEIYGYTF
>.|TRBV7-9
CASRRDVATNEKLFF